This T cell receptor (beta chain) was identified in a study of read filtering for tumor transcriptome and immune sequencing. For the study at large: Among patients, under 20 were male and 14 female, aged about 45 to 80 (mean approximately 62).

This clonotype qualifies as medium-sized (0.01 to 0.1%). From around 440 ng of RNA, a library with molecular barcoded alpha/delta and beta/gamma adaptors was made. TCRdb re-called the reads with MiXCR, one entry per CDR3 protein. The sample gives roughly 18,000 distinct CDR3 sequences, approximately 24% of which show up once; less than 25% is in the top ten. J gave up 1 base and V 4 bases, and 7 bases lay outside the gene matches. There are 16 residues in the CDR3. Germline loops: CDR1 WNHNN, CDR2 SYGVQD (reference sequence). Sequenced sample: a population of CD138-negative cells sorted from bone marrow. The sequence was collected from a donor aged 40 or over with multiple myeloma. The V gene is TRBV10-1, the J gene TRBJ2-5, with 9 bases identical to TRBD2. In nucleotides, the CDR3 is TGCGCCAGCAGTGGCGGGGTAGCGGGAGTCCAAGAGACCCAGTACTTC. This translates into CASSGGVAGVQETQYF.